In its sample, the clone carrying this TCR beta chain ranks as medium-sized (0.01 to 0.1%). This CDR3 contains 15 residues. With V trimmed by 0 bases and J by 4 bases, 5 bases remained unmatched. CDR1 SGHRS and CDR2 YFSETQ come from the germline V gene. Each CDR3 protein is one row after TCRdb ran MiXCR on the 5' RACE reads. In the table there are roughly 50,000 distinct CDR3 sequences, approximately 17% of which are singletons. The chain couples TRBV5-1 to TRBJ2-5, with 8 nucleotides matching TRBD2. The sequenced sample was naive CD4+ T cells sorted from blood. Indicated subset: naive CD4+ T cells, CD4+CD45RA+CD25-. The receptor was derived from a female donor with breast cancer. The chain's CDR3 is CASSLGAGAGETQYF. The CDR3 coding sequence is TGCGCCAGCAGCTTGGGAGCGGGAGCGGGAGAGACCCAGTACTTC.